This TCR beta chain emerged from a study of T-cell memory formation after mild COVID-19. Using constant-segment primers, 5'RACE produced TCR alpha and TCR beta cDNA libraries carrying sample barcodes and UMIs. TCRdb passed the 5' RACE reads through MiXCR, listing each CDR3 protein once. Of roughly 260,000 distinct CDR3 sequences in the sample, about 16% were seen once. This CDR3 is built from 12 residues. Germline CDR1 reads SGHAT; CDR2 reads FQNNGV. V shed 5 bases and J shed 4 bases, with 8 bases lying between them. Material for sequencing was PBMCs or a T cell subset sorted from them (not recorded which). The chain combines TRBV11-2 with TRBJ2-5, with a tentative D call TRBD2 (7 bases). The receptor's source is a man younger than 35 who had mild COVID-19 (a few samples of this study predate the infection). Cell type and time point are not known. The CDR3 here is CASSRGAETQYF. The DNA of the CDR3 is TGTGCCAGCAGCCGGGGGGCAGAGACCCAGTACTTC.